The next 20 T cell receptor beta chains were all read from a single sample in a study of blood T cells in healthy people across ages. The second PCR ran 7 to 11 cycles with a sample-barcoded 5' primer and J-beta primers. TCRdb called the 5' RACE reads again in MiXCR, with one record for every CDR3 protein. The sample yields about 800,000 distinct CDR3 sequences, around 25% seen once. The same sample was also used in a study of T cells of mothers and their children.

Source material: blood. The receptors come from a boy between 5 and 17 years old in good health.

The CDR3 bases are TGTGCCAGCAGTTACTCCCCTAGCGGGAGCAATGAGCAGTTCTTC. Translated: CASSYSPSGSNEQFF. The gene calls are TRBV6-6 and TRBJ2-1, with TRBD2 matching over 10 bases. The CDR3 covers 15 residues. CDR1 and CDR2 from the germline V gene are MNHNY and SVGAGI (reference sequence). Trimming cost V 0 bases and J 6 bases; bases outside gene matches: 2.

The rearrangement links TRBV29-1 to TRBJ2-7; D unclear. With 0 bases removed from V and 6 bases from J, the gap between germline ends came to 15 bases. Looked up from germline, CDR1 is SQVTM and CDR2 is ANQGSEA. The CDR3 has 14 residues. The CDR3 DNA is TGCAGCGTTGAAGATGTAACAGAGACCTGCGAGCAGTACTTC. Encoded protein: CSVEDVTETCEQYF.

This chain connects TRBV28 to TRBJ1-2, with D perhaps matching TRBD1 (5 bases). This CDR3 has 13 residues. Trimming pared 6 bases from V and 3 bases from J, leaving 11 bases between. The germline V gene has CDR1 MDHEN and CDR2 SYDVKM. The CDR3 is CASSSIRDYGYTF. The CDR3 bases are TGTGCCAGCAGCTCCATCAGGGACTATGGCTACACCTTC.

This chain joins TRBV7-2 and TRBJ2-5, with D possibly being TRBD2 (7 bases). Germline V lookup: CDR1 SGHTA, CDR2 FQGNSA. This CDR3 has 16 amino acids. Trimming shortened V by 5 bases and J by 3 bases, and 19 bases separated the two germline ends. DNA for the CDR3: TGTGCCAGCAGCAAACACGCGGGGGCGCCCAAAGAGACCCAGTACTTC. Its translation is CASSKHAGAPKETQYF.

This chain's CDR3 is CASSYREDNQPQHF. The DNA for the CDR3 is TGTGCCAGCAGTTACAGGGAAGACAATCAGCCCCAGCATTTT. The J gene is TRBJ1-5, the V gene TRBV6-5; no definite D call. Between the trimmed V and J ends, which lost 2 bases and 3 bases, there was a span of 8 bases. The germline V gene encodes CDR1 MNHEY and CDR2 SVGAGI. This CDR3 is built from 14 residues.

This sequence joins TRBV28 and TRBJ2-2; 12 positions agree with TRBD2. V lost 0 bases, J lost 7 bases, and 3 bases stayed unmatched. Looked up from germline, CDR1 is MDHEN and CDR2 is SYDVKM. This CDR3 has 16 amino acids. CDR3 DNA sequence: TGTGCCAGCAGTTTATGGACTAGCGGGAGTAACGGGGAGCTGTTTTTT. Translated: CASSLWTSGSNGELFF.

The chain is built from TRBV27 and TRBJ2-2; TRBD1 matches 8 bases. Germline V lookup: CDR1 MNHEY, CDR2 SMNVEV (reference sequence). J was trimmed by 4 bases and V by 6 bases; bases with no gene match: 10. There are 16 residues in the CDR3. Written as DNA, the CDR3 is TGTGCCAGCAGAAAGACCGGGACAGGTTTCACCGGGGAGCTGTTTTTT. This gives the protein CASRKTGTGFTGELFF.

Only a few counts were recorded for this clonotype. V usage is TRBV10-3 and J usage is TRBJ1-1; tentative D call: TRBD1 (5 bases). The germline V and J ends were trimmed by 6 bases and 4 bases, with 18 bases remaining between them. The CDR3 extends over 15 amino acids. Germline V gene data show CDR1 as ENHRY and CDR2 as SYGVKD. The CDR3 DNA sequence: TGTGCCATCAGCGGCGCTTGGAGCGGGGGCACTGAAGCTTTCTTT. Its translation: CAISGAWSGGTEAFF.

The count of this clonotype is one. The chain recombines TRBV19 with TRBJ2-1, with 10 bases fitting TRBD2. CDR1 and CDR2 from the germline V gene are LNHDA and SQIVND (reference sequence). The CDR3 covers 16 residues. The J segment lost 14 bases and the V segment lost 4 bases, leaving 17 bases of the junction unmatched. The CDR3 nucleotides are TGTGCCAGTAGTAGCCCGCAGGGTGCTAGGGGACTAGCGAAGTTCTTC. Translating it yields CASSSPQGARGLAKFF.

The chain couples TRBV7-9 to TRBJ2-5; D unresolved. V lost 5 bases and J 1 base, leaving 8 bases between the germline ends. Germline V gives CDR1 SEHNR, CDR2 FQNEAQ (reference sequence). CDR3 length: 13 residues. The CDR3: CASSAATQETQYF. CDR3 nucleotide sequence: TGTGCCAGCAGCGCAGCCACCCAAGAGACCCAGTACTTC.

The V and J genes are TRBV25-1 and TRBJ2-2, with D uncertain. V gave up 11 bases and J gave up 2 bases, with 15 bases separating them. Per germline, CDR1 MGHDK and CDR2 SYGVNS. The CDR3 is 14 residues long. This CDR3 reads CAPAGSPNTGELFF. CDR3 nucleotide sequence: TGTGCCCCAGCTGGGTCTCCAAACACCGGGGAGCTGTTTTTT.

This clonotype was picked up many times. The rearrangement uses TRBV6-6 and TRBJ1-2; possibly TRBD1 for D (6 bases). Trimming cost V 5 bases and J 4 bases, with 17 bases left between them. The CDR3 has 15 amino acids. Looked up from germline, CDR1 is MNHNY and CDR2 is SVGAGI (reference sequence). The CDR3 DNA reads TGTGCCAGCAGTCGGACAGACGGGGTTAGCTATGGCTACACCTTC. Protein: CASSRTDGVSYGYTF.

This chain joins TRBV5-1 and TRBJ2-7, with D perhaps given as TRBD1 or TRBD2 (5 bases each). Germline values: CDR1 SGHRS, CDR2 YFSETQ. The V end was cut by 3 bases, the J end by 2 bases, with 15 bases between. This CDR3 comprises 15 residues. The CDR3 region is CASSSSPGTPYEQYF. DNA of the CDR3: TGCGCCAGCAGCTCCAGTCCAGGGACCCCCTACGAGCAGTACTTC.

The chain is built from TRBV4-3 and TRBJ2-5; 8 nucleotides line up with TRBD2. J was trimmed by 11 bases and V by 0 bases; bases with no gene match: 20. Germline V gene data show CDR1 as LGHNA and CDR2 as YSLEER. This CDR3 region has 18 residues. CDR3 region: CASSQDGPGASGSSRQYF. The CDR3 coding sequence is TGCGCCAGCAGCCAAGACGGACCCGGGGCTAGCGGGTCTTCGCGGCAGTACTTC.

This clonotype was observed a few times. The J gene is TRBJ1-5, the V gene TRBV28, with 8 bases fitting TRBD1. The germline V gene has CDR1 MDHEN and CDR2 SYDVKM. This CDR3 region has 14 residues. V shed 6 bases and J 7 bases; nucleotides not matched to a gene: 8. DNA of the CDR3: TGTGCCAGCAGGGCCGGACAGGGAGGCCAGCCCCAGCATTTT. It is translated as CASRAGQGGQPQHF. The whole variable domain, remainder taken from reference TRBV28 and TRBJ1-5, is DVKVTQSSRYLVKRTGEKVFLECVQDMDHENMFWYRQDPGLGLRLIYFSYDVKMKEKGDIPEGYSVSREKKERFSLILESASTNQTSMYLCASRAGQGGQPQHFGDGTRLSIL.

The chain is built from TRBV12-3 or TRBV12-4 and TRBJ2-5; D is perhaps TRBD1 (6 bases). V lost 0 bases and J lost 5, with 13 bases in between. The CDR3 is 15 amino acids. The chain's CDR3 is CASSLAQGFWETQYF. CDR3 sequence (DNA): TGTGCCAGCAGTTTAGCCCAGGGGTTTTGGGAGACCCAGTACTTC.

The CDR3 DNA sequence: TGTGCCAGCAGACCCCTCGATAGACTTAAGCGCTACACCTTC. As protein: CASRPLDRLKRYTF. This chain uses TRBV12-3 or TRBV12-4 with TRBJ1-2; D ambiguous. The CDR3 covers 14 residues. V was cut by 6 bases and J by 9 bases, with 20 bases left in between.

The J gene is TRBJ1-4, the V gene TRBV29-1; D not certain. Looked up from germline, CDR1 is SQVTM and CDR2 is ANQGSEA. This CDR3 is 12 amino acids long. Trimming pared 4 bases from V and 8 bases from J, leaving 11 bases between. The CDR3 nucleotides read TGCAGCGTTGGGAAAGACTCAGAAAAACTGTTTTTT. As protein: CSVGKDSEKLFF.

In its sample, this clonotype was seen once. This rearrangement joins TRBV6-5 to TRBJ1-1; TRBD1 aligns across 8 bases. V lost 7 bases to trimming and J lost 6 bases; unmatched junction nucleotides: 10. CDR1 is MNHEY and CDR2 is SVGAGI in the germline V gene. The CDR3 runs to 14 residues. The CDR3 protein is CASTTGGESAEAFF. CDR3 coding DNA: TGTGCCAGCACCACAGGGGGGGAGAGCGCTGAAGCTTTCTTT.

Here the CDR3 DNA reads TGTGCCAGCAGTCTGGAACGGACACTGTACCAAGAGACCCAGTACTTC. Its protein is CASSLERTLYQETQYF. The chain has TRBV28 and TRBJ2-5; D may be TRBD1 (5 bases). The germline CDR1 and CDR2 sequences are MDHEN and SYDVKM. Between the trimmed V and J ends, which lost 5 bases and 0 bases, there was a span of 16 bases. This CDR3 is 16 amino acids long. The full variable domain, rest sourced from reference TRBV28 and TRBJ2-5, is DVKVTQSSRYLVKRTGEKVFLECVQDMDHENMFWYRQDPGLGLRLIYFSYDVKMKEKGDIPEGYSVSREKKERFSLILESASTNQTSMYLCASSLERTLYQETQYFGPGTRLLVL.